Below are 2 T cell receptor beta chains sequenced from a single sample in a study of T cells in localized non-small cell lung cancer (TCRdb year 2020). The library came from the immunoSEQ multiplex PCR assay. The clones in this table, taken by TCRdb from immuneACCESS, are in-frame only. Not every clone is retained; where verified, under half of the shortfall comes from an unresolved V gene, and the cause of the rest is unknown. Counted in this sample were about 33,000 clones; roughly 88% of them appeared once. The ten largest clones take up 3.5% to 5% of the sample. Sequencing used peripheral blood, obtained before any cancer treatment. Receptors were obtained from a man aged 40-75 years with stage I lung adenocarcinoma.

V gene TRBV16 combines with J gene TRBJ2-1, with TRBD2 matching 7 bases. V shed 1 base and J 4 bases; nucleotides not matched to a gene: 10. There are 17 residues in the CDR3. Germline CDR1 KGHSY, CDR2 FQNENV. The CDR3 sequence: CASSQFKDGGNYNEQFF. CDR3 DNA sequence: TGTGCCAGCAGCCAATTTAAGGACGGGGGGAATTACAATGAGCAGTTCTTC.

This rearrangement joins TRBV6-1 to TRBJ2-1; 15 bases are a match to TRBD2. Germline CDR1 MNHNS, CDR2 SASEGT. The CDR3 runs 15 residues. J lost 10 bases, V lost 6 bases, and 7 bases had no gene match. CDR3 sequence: CASRPGLAGGWEQFF. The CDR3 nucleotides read TGTGCCAGCAGACCGGGACTAGCGGGGGGATGGGAGCAGTTCTTC.